The present T cell receptor (beta chain) was sequenced within a study of shared clonotypes between healthy human individuals (dated by TCRdb to 2018 to 2021). In terms of the full investigation: The cohort comprised a couple of women and a few men aged 18 to 49 years. For each donor, CD4 naive and CD4 memory were each given three plates, CD8 naive was given two plates, and CD8 memory was given one plate. Blood TCR repertoires of five healthy adults were deeply sequenced to estimate repertoire size and the extent of clonotype sharing between individuals. Each donor's leukapheresis produced roughly between roughly 0.85 and 9.5 billion PBMCs. To increase sequencing depth and limit assay-specific biases, TCR repertoire library preparation and sequencing were carried out by different laboratories using diverse techniques.

Findings and caveats that apply to the study as a whole: The small number of donors limited the genetic and exposure-history diversity represented. Pairwise subsampling indicated that sequencing depth was expected to affect the degree of clonotype sharing among donors. Higher generation probabilities were observed for clonotypes shared by all four sorted-subset donors than for non-shared clonotypes. Sampling was restricted to blood, and TCR repertoires in tissue are likely to differ from TCR repertoires in blood. Naive subsets generally had larger estimated clonotype richness than memory subsets did. Even with the large sequencing depth, rarefaction of the sorted-subset datasets indicated that sequencing was incomplete. About 4.5% of naive CD4, 3.5% of naive CD8, about 2.5% of memory CD4, and 0.4% of memory CD8 clonotypes were shared across four donors.

CD8 naive samples consisted of CD45RO-negative cells that were positively selected for CCR7, yielding a CD45RA+CCR7+ population without TemRA cells. The donors were healthy, HIV-negative adults who had no recently reported acute infections or vaccinations. Every donor was a Caucasian adult living in Nashville, Tennessee, USA. After blood collection by leukapheresis, PBMCs were isolated using Ficoll-Histopaque density gradient centrifugation and then cryopreserved in the vapor phase of liquid nitrogen. Purity and quantity of every magnetically sorted T cell population were checked by analytical flow cytometry. Each sorted fraction had its genomic DNA isolated and then quantified by UV absorbance on a Nanodrop 2000c. TCR CDR3 regions were amplified from genomic DNA by multiplex PCR using the deep immunoSEQ assay. Extracted genomic DNA from each cell subset was spread evenly across all wells of several immunoSEQ 96-well plates, with each plate serving as a replicate. For sorted subsets, roughly 200 ng of genomic DNA, equivalent to about 30,000 T cell genomes, went into each replicate PCR. Purified libraries were quantified with a Qubit 3.0 fluorometer, sized on a Bioanalyzer 2100, and re-quantified with the KAPA Library Quantification kit. Each immunoSEQ 96-well plate was sequenced on its own single-read 150-cycle Illumina NextSeq 550 flow cell. On the authors' methods: Because only junctional sequences without quality scores were contained in the immunoSEQ output, filtering matching that applied to full-length reads could not be performed. Sequences were annotated with PyIR, a Python wrapper for IgBLAST v1.9, using IMGT germline references to assign V/J genes and CDR3. Reads were removed for weak V/J assignments (E-value above 1e-6), missing CDR3, stop codons, out-of-frame junctions, or ambiguous translated residues. V3J clonotypes were defined as sequences sharing an identical inferred V gene, J gene, and CDR3 amino acid sequence. Percentage overlap between repertoires was computed as shared unique clonotypes divided by the size of the smaller repertoire. Richness of each repertoire was evaluated using RTK rarefaction, the Chao1 estimator, and Recon v2.1 estimates of unobserved clonotypes. For all TCRbeta clonotypes obtained by the gDNA method from several donors, generation probabilities were computed with OLGA. In TCRdb, the immuneACCESS table is reduced to in-frame sequences with V and J assigned. These tables do not hold every clone; where another copy was compared, an unresolved V gene accounts for under half, and the others remain unexplained. V, J and clone size derive from that table, while D and trimming were established from the DNA sequence. Within this sample are 1.5 million to 2.5 million clones, with approximately 94% of them counted one time only. Approximately 1.2% of the sample rests with the top ten.

About this clone itself: It has no known antigen specificity. Base quality data are lacking; no much larger clone is found one base away.

The CDR3 sequence holds 15 residues, the cysteine and phenylalanine included. The DNA shown is the 45-base CDR3, in frame from base 1. V is pared back by 3 bases and J by 8 bases, with 18 bases lying between the germline termini. From the germline V gene, CDR1 is SGDLS and CDR2 is YYNGEE. The TCR was taken from a man younger than 30 in good health. Recombination connected TRBV9 to TRBJ2-1; the D gene could be TRBD1 or TRBD2, each one agreeing over 6 bases. The sample taken for sequencing was naive CD8+ T cells sorted from blood. In the paper's terms, the cell subset or site label means: CD45RA+CCR7+. The CDR3 corresponds to CASSGTGHPGDEQFF. In nucleotides, the sequence is TGTGCCAGCAGCGGAACGGGACACCCGGGGGATGAGCAGTTCTTC.